This T cell receptor (beta chain) was profiled in a study of shared clonotypes between healthy human individuals. Background on the study: CD4 naive and CD4 memory each took three plates per donor, while CD8 naive took two and CD8 memory one.

Whole-study findings and limits: Sharing across four donors was highest in naive CD4 (roughly 5%) and lowest in memory CD8 (0.4%). Naive subsets generally had larger estimated richness than memory subsets.

V lost 0 bases, J lost 6 bases, and 17 bases lay in between. The CDR3 runs 16 residues. CDR1 is LNHNV and CDR2 is YYDKDF in the germline V gene (reference sequence). Remarks on this clone: What it recognizes is unknown.

Naive CD8 cells comprised CD45RO-negative, CCR7-positively selected cells, excluding terminally differentiated effector memory CD45RA+ cells. Authors' methods: From ImmunoSEQ came sequences covering only the junction and carrying no quality scores, so filtering differed. Sequencing was performed with immunoSEQ multiplex PCR; in TCRdb, only in-frame clones are kept and a portion is missing. V, J and clone size reflect that table, while D and trimming were determined from the DNA. The sample lists around 2,000,000 clones, about 92% occurring once. V is TRBV15 and J is TRBJ1-1, with D perhaps TRBD1 (5 bases). The sample was naive CD8+ T cells from PBMCs. The clonotype was recovered from a man between 18 and 29 years old in good health. Some clones in this sample may be carry-over from other donors' samples. CDR3 in amino acids: CATSREIVRVISEAFF. The CDR3 nucleotides are TGTGCCACCAGCAGAGAGATTGTCAGGGTGATTTCTGAAGCTTTCTTT.